This T cell receptor (beta chain) was found in a study of cytomegalovirus exposure and HLA in healthy donors (dated by TCRdb to about 2017). About the investigation overall: In an earlier analysis of under 600 of the donors, about 270 Gb of sequence data and 100 million or so unique TCR beta sequences from 150 million to 200 million T cells were reported. An early release that covered more than 550 HLA-typed donors contained approximately 300 gigabases of sequencing data and 80 million or so unique TCR sequences. Of the roughly 400 genotyped donors, about 80% fell in the genetic ancestry cluster associated with self-reported Caucasian donors. The study aimed to test whether signatures of past pathogen exposure could be identified by cataloging public T cell receptors. Using immunosequencing, the study profiled T cell repertoires from 640 or so subjects and related those repertoires to cytomegalovirus serostatus. Besides the first cohort of some 670 subjects, a separate validation cohort made up of 90 to 150 different subjects was used. The study combined high-throughput TCR immunosequencing, statistical association of individual TCRs with disease status, and machine learning to predict cytomegalovirus infection status. A later analysis re-examined previously published TCR beta repertoires from roughly 650 donors and added high-resolution HLA genotyping to investigate patterns of TCR occurrence. Rather than drawing on any new phenotypic data, the later analysis identified candidate immune exposures from TCR beta sequences and the way those sequences occurred across donors. To decide whether each TCR beta V gene segment behaved as functional or pseudogenic, an earlier analysis of several hundred of the donors relied on high-throughput TCR beta sequencing. Donor age, sex, ethnicity and CMV serostatus were compiled together with the repertoire data. A later genetic analysis took genome-wide SNP genotypes for about 60% of the roughly 670 donors and used that subset as a discovery cohort. Every discovery cohort repertoire had been produced on one sequencing platform. Class I and class II HLA loci were covered by the typing at four-digit resolution. The number of donors typed differed by locus, with about 620-630 for A, B, C, DRB1 and DQB1, roughly 550 for DQA1, approximately 580 for DPA1, and approximately 470 for DPB1. A handful of DR-DQ haplotypes were treated as single units for association and clustering because of strong linkage in the cohort. Among almost 400 genotyped donors of the cohort, an average of 235,054 unique TCR beta nucleotide sequences were sequenced per donor, around a sixth of them non-productive.

Turning to this clone: The antigen this receptor binds is unknown. It has no much larger one-base neighbor in the sample; base qualities were not kept.

V is reduced by 2 bases and J by 7 bases, leaving a spacing of 9 bases between them. The germline V gene specifies SGHVS as CDR1 and FNYEAQ as CDR2. The CDR3 measures 14 amino acids from cysteine to phenylalanine. Only the CDR3 part of the read is kept: 42 bases, read in frame from the first base. The cohort was made up of 666 healthy bone marrow donors. Cohort members were all nominally healthy when sampled, although unrecorded immune exposures were likely present. The donor tested CMV seropositive, placing the donor among the 289 seropositive members of the cohort. Every donor gave a peripheral blood sample, and the peripheral blood mononuclear cells from that sample were used for TCR beta sequencing. The Qiagen DNeasy Blood Extraction Kit was used to extract genomic DNA from the blood cell samples. The receptor library was made with the immunoSEQ multiplex PCR assay. A mixture of 60 forward primers for TCR Vbeta segments and 13 reverse primers for TCR Jbeta segments was used in the multiplex PCR. The CDR3 region of rearranged TCR beta genes was amplified from genomic DNA by a multiplex PCR assay. On the Illumina HiSeq System, the amplified TCR beta libraries were sequenced as 87-base-pair reads. Under the source paper's analysis protocol: A later analysis counted about 80 million unique TCR beta chains across the 640 or so repertoires, and some 11 million of these chains were shared by at least two donors. To remove PCR and sequencing errors, raw reads were error-corrected and collapsed into unique sequences using a nearest-neighbor algorithm that merged closely related sequences. To assign V, D and J gene segments, CDR3 sequences were aligned to IMGT reference sequences. For a sequence to be retained, a match of at least six nucleotides to both a V gene segment and a J gene segment was required. Rearrangements were classified as productive when the CDR3 lacked stop codons and remained in frame with V and J, and all other rearrangements were classified as non-productive. Following IMGT convention, CDR3 was defined as the stretch from the second conserved V-encoded cysteine to the conserved J-encoded phenylalanine. The earlier analysis of a few hundred of the donors excluded sequences that lacked an unambiguous match to a single V gene segment. In an earlier analysis of some 590 of the donors, V segments were called functional above 56.7% productive rearrangements and were called segregating when the between-donor standard deviation exceeded 5%. A statistical classification framework was developed to diagnose cytomegalovirus status using the catalog of TCR beta chain sequences. A later analysis assigned V and J genes by comparing TCR nucleotide sequences with IMGT/GENE-DB human TR gene sequences. The TCRdist pipeline was used in a later analysis to assign CDR3 sequences and most-parsimonious VDJ recombination scenarios. In a later analysis, each TCR beta chain was defined by its CDR3 amino acid sequence together with its V-gene family, and reads without a unique V-gene family were excluded. A later analysis removed 600 or so highly shared, low-generation-probability nucleotide sequences to deal with suspected cross-contamination and a sequencing artifact. A later analysis calculated a clonal expansion index for each public chain from normalized within-repertoire ranks of inferred template counts. In a later analysis, generation probabilities were computed with a VDJ recombination model fitted to out-of-frame rearrangements, and the resulting probabilities were checked against IGoR. In a later analysis, hypergeometric tests were used to score TCR-TCR, TCR-HLA and TCR-CMV co-occurrence, with a repertoire-size bias correction applied to TCR pairs. A later analysis estimated false discovery rates by permuting HLA or CMV assignments 20 times. In a later analysis, co-occurring TCRs were grouped using DBSCAN, and TCRdist sequence similarity was added for clustering within HLA-allele-positive subsets. Co-occurrence clustering excluded repertoires with fewer than 30,000 or more than 120,000 public chains, plus five with anomalous nucleotide sharing. Sourced from immuneACCESS, this table was stored by TCRdb with only in-frame sequences that have V and J called. A share of the clones is absent; for the studies checked, an unresolved V gene accounts for under half, and the remainder has no known explanation. That table supplies the V and J calls and clone size; D and trimming were determined from the DNA. The sample records more than 150,000 clones, 75% to 90% of which are singletons. The leading ten clones occupy 1.1% to 1.5% of the sample.

Paper-wide results and their limitations: According to a later genetic analysis, donors in an Asian-associated ancestry cluster had fewer N-insertions in productive TCRs than the approximately 610-donor mean. In a later analysis, HLA-associated TCR beta chains showed more clonal expansion and lower generation probabilities than non-associated chains that were equally common. In a later genetic analysis, a missense DCLRE1C variant was associated with V-gene and J-gene trimming of TCR beta chains, and the association was replicated in an independent cohort. In an earlier analysis of several hundred of the donors, most TCR beta V segments were observed in productive rearrangements about 87% or about 30% of the time, broadly matching IMGT annotations. In a later analysis, over 15,000 TCR beta sequences were associated with specific HLA alleles at a false discovery rate of 0.05. A further reported finding was that TCR beta sequences accurately predicted the HLA-A and HLA-B alleles for most subjects in the first cohort. Sequencing depth was assumed to be roughly uniform across donors in the presence/absence analyses, though that assumption may not hold. The earlier analysis of 450 to 700 of the donors excluded around 17 rarely observed V segments, including chromosome 9 orphons, because counts were too low. In a later analysis, several top co-occurrence clusters were reported to appear linked to parvovirus B19, influenza, CMV and Epstein-Barr virus. In vitro tests confirmed that a few of the cytomegalovirus-associated TCR beta chains recognize cytomegalovirus antigens. For the cohort, immune exposure information was limited to CMV serostatus. Most TCR sequences were seen in very few donors, while some public TCRs were found in many individuals. The classifier was reported to diagnose cytomegalovirus status with high specificity and sensitivity in both the original and validation cohorts. The 87-base-pair reads could not distinguish some IMGT-functional V segments, including TRBV6-2 and TRBV6-3, so those segments were excluded. Only TCR beta chains were sequenced in this cohort, and the absence of alpha or paired-chain data limited detectable features. In a later analysis, the rate of TCR association differed among HLA loci, with DRB1 alleles having the most associated TCRs and HLA-C alleles having the fewest. Because HLA typing was unavailable for some donors at each locus, only the typed subset was used in association tests. According to the authors, the approach could potentially be generalized to other disease states and immunological phenotypes. A later analysis found that most CMV-associated TCR beta chains appeared HLA-restricted, with HLA associations seemingly driven largely by CMV exposure. A cluster of highly shared sequence variants was judged likely to represent a technical artifact of the sequencing pipeline. Correlated functional status among segregating V segments might be attributable to linkage disequilibrium, but an unknown experimental factor could not be ruled out. The study listed 150 to 200 TCR beta chains as associated with cytomegalovirus. Strong co-occurrence of HLA alleles, especially DR and DQ, made assigning TCR associations to individual alleles difficult.

The V and J genes are TRBV7-6 and TRBJ1-6, with a weak D call of TRBD1 (5 bases match). The sequence was collected from a girl aged 5-17 years in good health and CMV-seropositive. Sequencing input: PBMCs. The CDR3 reads CASSLSGVNSPLHF. The nucleotide sequence is given as TGTGCCAGCAGCTTATCGGGGGTGAATTCACCCCTCCACTTT.